This entry features one T cell receptor beta chain sequence. TCRdb's copy holds only in-frame clones and misses some; the assay was immunoSEQ multiplex PCR. The data show 25,000 to 30,000 clones, with 70% to 80% seen just once and about 14% held by the top ten. The data belong to a study of sequential checkpoint blockade in melanoma. On the study more broadly: After both sequences, patients received maintenance nivolumab.

Specified treatment: randomized to nivolumab then ipilimumab (arm A) or the reverse (arm B). DNA-damaging chemotherapy had not been given to any patient beforehand. PBMC sorting kept live CD3+CD8+ cells without CD19 or CD56. CDR3 length: 15 amino acids. J was trimmed by 8 bases and V by 4 bases; bases with no gene match: 9. Looked up from germline, CDR1 is SEHNR and CDR2 is FQNEAQ (reference sequence). The sample in question was CD8+ T cells sorted from blood (inferred from file names), obtained from a patient given nivolumab and ipilimumab in sequence. The chain joins TRBV7-9 to TRBJ2-1, with 9 bases that match TRBD1. The receptor comes from a human donor with melanoma. CDR3 residues: CASSSPGTGRDEQFF. The CDR3, as DNA: TGTGCCAGCAGCTCCCCCGGGACAGGGCGGGATGAGCAGTTCTTC. Full variable domain (rest looked up from reference TRBV7-9 and TRBJ2-1): DTGVSQNPRHKITKRGQNVTFRCDPISEHNRLYWYRQTLGQGPEFLTYFQNEAQLEKSRLLSDRFSAERPKGSFSTLEIQRTEQGDSAMYLCASSSPGTGRDEQFFGPGTRLTVL.